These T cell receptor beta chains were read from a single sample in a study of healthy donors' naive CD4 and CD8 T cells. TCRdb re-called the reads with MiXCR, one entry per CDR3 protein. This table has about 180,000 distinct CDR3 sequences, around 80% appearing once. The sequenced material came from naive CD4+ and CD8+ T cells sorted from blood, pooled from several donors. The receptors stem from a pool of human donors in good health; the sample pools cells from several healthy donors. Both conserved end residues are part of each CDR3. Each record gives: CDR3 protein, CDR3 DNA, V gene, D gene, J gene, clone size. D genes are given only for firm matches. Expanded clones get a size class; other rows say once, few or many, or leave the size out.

CATTRRGGANEKLFF,TGTGCCACCACCCGGAGGGGAGGAGCTAATGAAAAACTGTTTTTT,TRBV15,-,TRBJ1-4,-
CSVETSGWETQYF,TGCAGCGTTGAGACTAGCGGGTGGGAGACCCAGTACTTC,TRBV29-1,TRBD2,TRBJ2-5,-
CASSLGYRDKTYEQYF,TGTGCCAGCAGCTTAGGGTACCGGGACAAGACCTACGAGCAGTACTTC,TRBV11-2,-,TRBJ2-7,-
CSMFGDRHEQYF,TGCAGCATGTTCGGGGACCGCCACGAGCAGTACTTC,TRBV29-1,-,TRBJ2-7,-
CASSWDNYNEQFF,TGTGCCAGCAGCTGGGACAATTACAATGAGCAGTTCTTC,TRBV5-6,-,TRBJ2-1,-
CAISDGQQHYGYTF,TGTGCCATCAGTGATGGTCAGCAGCACTATGGCTACACCTTC,TRBV10-3,-,TRBJ1-2,-
CASSTAWANEQFF,TGTGCCAGTAGCACAGCGTGGGCGAATGAGCAGTTCTTC,TRBV19,-,TRBJ2-1,few
CASSQIQGLQFF,TGTGCCAGCAGCCAAATTCAAGGACTGCAGTTCTTC,TRBV27,-,TRBJ2-1,-
CASSQASGGAADTQYF,TGTGCCAGCAGCCAGGCTAGCGGGGGGGCAGCAGATACGCAGTATTTT,TRBV13,TRBD2,TRBJ2-3,-
CASSTRRTGELFF,TGTGCCAGCTCAACCCGGCGGACCGGGGAGCTGTTTTTT,TRBV18,-,TRBJ2-2,-
CATSDLLAESYNEQFF,TGTGCCACCAGTGATCTACTAGCGGAGAGCTACAATGAGCAGTTCTTC,TRBV24-1,TRBD2,TRBJ2-1,-
CASSPDSGEYNEQFF,TGCGCCAGCAGCCCGGACAGCGGGGAATACAATGAGCAGTTCTTC,TRBV4-3,-,TRBJ2-1,few
CSVVSAAYEQYF,TGCAGCGTTGTATCGGCAGCCTACGAGCAGTACTTC,TRBV29-1,-,TRBJ2-7,few
CASSLRGRATYEQYF,TGTGCCAGCAGTTTGAGGGGGAGGGCAACCTACGAGCAGTACTTC,TRBV12-3/TRBV12-4,-,TRBJ2-7,-
CSVDRGLDTEAFF,TGCAGCGTTGATCGAGGACTGGACACTGAAGCTTTCTTT,TRBV29-1,-,TRBJ1-1,-
CASSLRQGNNEQFF,TGTGCCAGCAGTTTACGACAGGGTAACAATGAGCAGTTCTTC,TRBV27,TRBD1,TRBJ2-1,-
CATYPGAYSNQPQHF,TGTGCCACGTACCCGGGGGCCTATAGCAATCAGCCCCAGCATTTT,TRBV19,-,TRBJ1-5,-
CSVLEQTDTQYF,TGCAGCGTTTTGGAACAGACAGATACGCAGTATTTT,TRBV29-1,-,TRBJ2-3,-
CSVERKMNTEAFF,TGCAGCGTTGAGCGGAAGATGAACACTGAAGCTTTCTTT,TRBV29-1,-,TRBJ1-1,-
CSARGGLAGQETQYF,TGCAGTGCTAGAGGGGGACTAGCGGGACAAGAGACCCAGTACTTC,TRBV20-1,TRBD2,TRBJ2-5,-
CASRSTGAYGYTF,TGTGCCAGCAGGTCGACAGGGGCCTATGGCTACACCTTC,TRBV6-2/TRBV6-3,TRBD1,TRBJ1-2,-
CASSGLAGGSYEQYF,TGTGCCAGCAGCGGACTAGCGGGAGGCTCCTACGAGCAGTACTTC,TRBV5-6,TRBD2,TRBJ2-7,-
CASNPLGMGNEQFF,TGTGCCAGTAACCCCTTGGGTATGGGCAATGAGCAGTTCTTC,TRBV19,-,TRBJ2-1,-
CASSLFAVNEQFF,TGTGCCAGCAGTTTATTTGCCGTGAATGAGCAGTTCTTC,TRBV12-3/TRBV12-4,-,TRBJ2-1,-
CATSVASYNEQFF,TGTGCCACCAGTGTTGCCAGCTACAATGAGCAGTTCTTC,TRBV24-1,-,TRBJ2-1,few
CASSFGDYNEQFF,TGTGCCAGCAGTTTCGGGGACTACAATGAGCAGTTCTTC,TRBV6-2/TRBV6-3,-,TRBJ2-1,-
CAWTGTQPYGYTF,TGTGCCTGGACAGGGACACAACCCTATGGCTACACCTTC,TRBV30,-,TRBJ1-2,once
CASLVRDTDRSGANVLTF,TGTGCCAGCCTAGTAAGGGACACAGACCGCTCTGGGGCCAACGTCCTGACTTTC,TRBV2,-,TRBJ2-6,-
CASSRDDNEQFF,TGCGCCAGCAGTAGAGACGACAATGAGCAGTTCTTC,TRBV5-1,-,TRBJ2-1,-
CSAMSLASGNQETQYF,TGCAGTGCTATGTCCCTAGCTAGCGGAAACCAAGAGACCCAGTACTTC,TRBV20-1,TRBD2,TRBJ2-5,-
CSVTIGTQDNEQFF,TGCAGCGTGACAATCGGGACACAGGACAATGAGCAGTTCTTC,TRBV29-1,-,TRBJ2-1,-
CASSLYRPHEQFF,TGTGCCAGCAGTTTATATCGCCCACATGAGCAGTTCTTC,TRBV28,-,TRBJ2-1,-
CSVVRRYNEQFF,TGCAGCGTTGTAAGGCGGTACAATGAGCAGTTCTTC,TRBV29-1,-,TRBJ2-1,once
CSVGQGRTEAFF,TGCAGCGTTGGACAGGGTAGAACTGAAGCTTTCTTT,TRBV29-1,TRBD1,TRBJ1-1,few
CASTLDSYEQYF,TGTGCCAGTACCCTGGACAGCTACGAGCAGTACTTC,TRBV19,-,TRBJ2-7,-
CSVPGQVSYEQYF,TGCAGCGTACCGGGACAGGTGTCCTACGAGCAGTACTTC,TRBV29-1,TRBD1,TRBJ2-7,-
CAISTGGGIQYF,TGTGCCATCAGCACGGGCGGAGGCATTCAGTACTTC,TRBV10-3,-,TRBJ2-4,-
CVSSPTHPYNEQFF,TGTGTCAGCAGTCCCACGCACCCCTACAATGAGCAGTTCTTC,TRBV12-3/TRBV12-4,-,TRBJ2-1,-
CASKVDFTDTQYF,TGTGCCAGCAAGGTAGACTTCACAGATACGCAGTATTTT,TRBV2,-,TRBJ2-3,-
CSVEVPRVAQGEQYF,TGCAGCGTTGAAGTTCCGCGGGTAGCCCAGGGGGAGCAGTACTTC,TRBV29-1,-,TRBJ2-7,-
CASTSRGLNTEAFF,TGTGCCTCGACGAGCCGGGGGCTCAACACTGAAGCTTTCTTT,TRBV30,-,TRBJ1-1,few
CAWNPGQGDTEAFF,TGTGCCTGGAACCCGGGACAGGGAGACACTGAAGCTTTCTTT,TRBV30,TRBD1,TRBJ1-1,-
CASSREGTGFNEQFF,TGTGCCAGCAGTCGCGAGGGGACAGGGTTCAATGAGCAGTTCTTC,TRBV6-5,TRBD1,TRBJ2-1,-
CASSLVAYRAYNEQFF,TGTGCCAGCAGCTTAGTTGCTTACCGCGCCTACAATGAGCAGTTCTTC,TRBV7-8,-,TRBJ2-1,-
CSVEFEANQPQHF,TGCAGCGTTGAGTTCGAAGCCAATCAGCCCCAGCATTTT,TRBV29-1,-,TRBJ1-5,-
CSVEPAGNGYTF,TGCAGCGTTGAGCCCGCCGGGAATGGCTACACCTTC,TRBV29-1,-,TRBJ1-2,-
CSVEDREGPNYGYTF,TGCAGCGTTGAAGATCGGGAGGGACCTAACTATGGCTACACCTTC,TRBV29-1,-,TRBJ1-2,-
CSVRRGTEAFF,TGCAGCGTTAGGAGGGGCACTGAAGCTTTCTTT,TRBV29-1,-,TRBJ1-1,-
CASSQEAGTYSGNTIYF,TGCGCCAGCAGCCAAGAGGCGGGGACCTACTCTGGAAACACCATATATTTT,TRBV4-3,-,TRBJ1-3,-
CSGSGTDNYGYTF,TGCAGCGGGTCCGGGACAGATAACTATGGCTACACCTTC,TRBV29-1,TRBD1,TRBJ1-2,few
CASSIQSGYGEQYF,TGTGCCAGTAGTATCCAAAGCGGGTACGGAGAGCAGTACTTC,TRBV19,-,TRBJ2-7,once
CATSRDVGSGNEQFF,TGTGCCACCAGCAGAGATGTGGGTAGCGGAAATGAGCAGTTCTTC,TRBV15,-,TRBJ2-1,-
CASSLAAYYNEQFF,TGTGCCAGCAGCTTAGCGGCGTACTACAATGAGCAGTTCTTC,TRBV13,-,TRBJ2-1,-
CASSLGHEQYF,TGTGCCAGTAGTCTCGGCCACGAGCAGTACTTC,TRBV19,-,TRBJ2-7,-
CASTPRGGTDTQYF,TGCGCCAGCACGCCCCGGGGAGGGACAGATACGCAGTATTTT,TRBV4-3,TRBD2,TRBJ2-3,-
CASSIWDNRQPQHF,TGTGCCAGTAGTATTTGGGACAACCGCCAGCCCCAGCATTTT,TRBV19,-,TRBJ1-5,-